A single sample is the source of the 10 T cell receptor beta chains below, sequenced in a study of T cells in Graves' hyperthyroidism and ophthalmopathy. Regions amplified from RNA transcripts were the TCR beta CDR3 regions. TCR CDR3 regions were first amplified by RT-PCR with HTBI primers. Using its own MiXCR run on the multiplex PCR reads, TCRdb lists one record per CDR3 protein. The table records around 400,000 distinct CDR3 sequences, more than 15% of them present only once. Source material: blood. The receptor source for this set is a woman aged 18-30 years with Graves' hyperthyroidism that later progressed to Graves' ophthalmopathy.

This clonotype was counted many times. V is TRBV18 and J is TRBJ1-4; the match to TRBD1 covers 8 bases. Germline trimming cut 4 bases from V and 8 bases from J; bases unmatched to any gene: 6. The V gene's germline CDR1 is KGHSH and CDR2 LQKENI. This CDR3 region has 14 residues. CDR3 residues: CASSLRDRNEKLFF. The CDR3 DNA follows: TGTGCCAGCTCACTCCGGGACAGGAACGAAAAACTGTTTTTT.

This clonotype was detected many times. This rearrangement joins TRBV7-8 to TRBJ2-7; TRBD1 matches at 9 bases. With V trimmed by 5 bases and J by 3 bases, 11 bases remained unmatched. The CDR3 consists of 16 residues. Germline CDR1 and CDR2: SGHVS and FQNEAQ. The CDR3 spells CASSPLPGQGFYEQYF. The CDR3 DNA reads TGTGCCAGCAGCCCACTCCCGGGACAGGGCTTCTACGAGCAGTACTTC.

The rearrangement uses TRBV28 and TRBJ2-1, with D tentatively TRBD2 (5 bases). The V gene lost 3 bases and the J gene lost 10 bases, with 10 bases spanning the gap. There are 12 residues in the CDR3. The V gene's germline CDR1 is MDHEN and CDR2 SYDVKM. CDR3 in DNA: TGTGCCAGCAGTTTCGCCCGCGGGGAGCAGTTCTTC. Translated: CASSFARGEQFF. Complete variable domain (other parts from reference TRBV28 and TRBJ2-1): DVKVTQSSRYLVKRTGEKVFLECVQDMDHENMFWYRQDPGLGLRLIYFSYDVKMKEKGDIPEGYSVSREKKERFSLILESASTNQTSMYLCASSFARGEQFFGPGTRLTVL.

Ten or more counts support this clonotype. The chain recombines TRBV2 with TRBJ2-7; 12 bases map to TRBD2. CDR3 length equals 15 residues. The ends lost 9 bases at V and 7 bases at J; junction bases unmatched: 13. Germline lookup yields CDR1 SNHLY and CDR2 FYNNEI. In DNA form, the CDR3 reads TGTGCCAGTCGGGTGGCTAGCGGGAGGGCCCGAGAGCAGTACTTC. It translates to CASRVASGRAREQYF.

This clonotype was seen a few times. The chain employs TRBV6-6 and TRBJ2-1; D uncertain. The CDR3 has 14 amino acids. V was cut by 2 bases and J by 5 bases, with 10 bases left in between. Germline V gene data show CDR1 as MNHNY and CDR2 as SVGAGI (reference sequence). This chain's CDR3 is CASSYLERDNEQFF. Here the CDR3 DNA reads TGTGCCAGCAGTTACCTGGAACGTGACAATGAGCAGTTCTTC.

This clonotype was recorded many times. J is TRBJ1-6 and V is TRBV28; TRBD1 agrees at 9 bases. J was trimmed by 10 bases and V by 4 bases; bases with no gene match: 8. This CDR3 has 15 residues. Germline V gene lookup returns CDR1 MDHEN and CDR2 SYDVKM. In DNA form, the CDR3 reads TGTGCCAGCAGTTCCGGACAGGGGAGTGGATCACCCCTCCACTTT. Translating it yields CASSSGQGSGSPLHF.

The chain has TRBV4-3 and TRBJ2-7, with 10 positions matching TRBD2. The J segment lost 3 bases and the V segment lost 4 bases, leaving 6 bases of the junction unmatched. The CDR3 sequence is 15 residues long. CDR1 LGHNA and CDR2 YSLEER come from the germline V gene. DNA for the CDR3: TGCGCCAGCAGCCCAGGAGGGACTAGCGACTACGAGCAGTACTTC. Translation: CASSPGGTSDYEQYF.

The chain carries TRBV7-8 and TRBJ1-6, with 7 bases fitting TRBD1. The germline V gene has CDR1 SGHVS and CDR2 FQNEAQ. Germline trimming cut 5 bases from V and 10 bases from J; bases unmatched to any gene: 11. This CDR3 is built from 15 residues. The CDR3 sequence is CASSPVDRFGSPLHF. CDR3 DNA: TGTGCCAGCAGCCCAGTGGACAGGTTCGGCTCACCCCTCCACTTT.

A few counts support this clonotype. The chain is built from TRBV7-2 and TRBJ1-2, with D hard to call. V was pared by 1 base and J by 1 base, with 7 bases between. The CDR3 runs 14 residues. Germline values: CDR1 SGHTA, CDR2 FQGNSA. CDR3: CASSLVADNYGYTF. CDR3 in DNA: TGTGCCAGCAGCTTAGTGGCAGATAACTATGGCTACACCTTC.

This clonotype was seen at least ten times. This rearrangement joins TRBV28 to TRBJ2-7; possibly TRBD1 for D (5 bases). This CDR3 is 14 amino acids long. From germline, CDR1 is MDHEN and CDR2 SYDVKM. Trimming took off 3 bases at V and 0 bases at J, with 9 bases between the two ends. The CDR3 bases are TGTGCCAGCAGTTTCAGGGCAAACTCCTACGAGCAGTACTTC. Encoded protein: CASSFRANSYEQYF.